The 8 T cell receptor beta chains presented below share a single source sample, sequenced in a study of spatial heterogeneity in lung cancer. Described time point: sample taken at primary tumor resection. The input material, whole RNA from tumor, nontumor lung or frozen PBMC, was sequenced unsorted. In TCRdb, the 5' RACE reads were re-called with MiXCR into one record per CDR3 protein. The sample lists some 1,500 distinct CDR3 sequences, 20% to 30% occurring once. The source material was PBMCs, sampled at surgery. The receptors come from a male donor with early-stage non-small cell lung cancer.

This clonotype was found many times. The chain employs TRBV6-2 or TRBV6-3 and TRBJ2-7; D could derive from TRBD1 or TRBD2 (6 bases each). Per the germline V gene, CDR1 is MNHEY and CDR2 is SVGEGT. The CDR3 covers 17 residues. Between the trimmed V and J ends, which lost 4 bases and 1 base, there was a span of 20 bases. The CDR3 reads CASSSAEGGIPSYEQYF. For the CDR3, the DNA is TGTGCCAGCAGTTCTGCGGAGGGGGGTATACCGTCCTACGAGCAGTACTTC.

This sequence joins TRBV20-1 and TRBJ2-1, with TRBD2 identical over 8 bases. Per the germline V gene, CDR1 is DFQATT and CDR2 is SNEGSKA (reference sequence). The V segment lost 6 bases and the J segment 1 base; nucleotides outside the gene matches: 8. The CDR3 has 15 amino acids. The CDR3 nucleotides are TGCAGTGCGGGGCGAAGCGGGAGATCCTACAATGAGCAGTTCTTC. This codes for CSAGRSGRSYNEQFF.

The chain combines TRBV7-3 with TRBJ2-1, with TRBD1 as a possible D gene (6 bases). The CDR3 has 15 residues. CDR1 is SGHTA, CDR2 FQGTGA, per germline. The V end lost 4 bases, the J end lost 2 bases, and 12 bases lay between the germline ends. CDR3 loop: CASSSQGTAYNEQFF. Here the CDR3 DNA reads TGTGCCAGCAGCTCCCAGGGGACGGCCTACAATGAGCAGTTCTTC.

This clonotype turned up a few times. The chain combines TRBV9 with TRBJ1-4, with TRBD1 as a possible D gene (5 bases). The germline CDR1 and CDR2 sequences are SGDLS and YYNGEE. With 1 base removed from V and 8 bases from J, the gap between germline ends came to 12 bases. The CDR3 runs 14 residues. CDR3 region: CASSVTGLEEKLFF. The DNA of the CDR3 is TGTGCCAGCAGCGTAACGGGGCTAGAGGAAAAACTGTTTTTT.

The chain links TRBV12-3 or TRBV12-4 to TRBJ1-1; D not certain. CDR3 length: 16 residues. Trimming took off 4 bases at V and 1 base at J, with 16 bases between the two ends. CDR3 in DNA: TGTGCCAGCAGTTCGACTAAACAGCGGTCGAACACTGAAGCTTTCTTT. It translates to CASSSTKQRSNTEAFF.

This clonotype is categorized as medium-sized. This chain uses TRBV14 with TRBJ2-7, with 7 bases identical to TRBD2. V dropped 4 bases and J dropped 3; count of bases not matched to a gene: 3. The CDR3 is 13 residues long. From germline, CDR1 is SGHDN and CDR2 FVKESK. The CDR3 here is CASSPRDYYEQYF. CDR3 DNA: TGTGCCAGCAGCCCCAGGGACTACTACGAGCAGTACTTC.

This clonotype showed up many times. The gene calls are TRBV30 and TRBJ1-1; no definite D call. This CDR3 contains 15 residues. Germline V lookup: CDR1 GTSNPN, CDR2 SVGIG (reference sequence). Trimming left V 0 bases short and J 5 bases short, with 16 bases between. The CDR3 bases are TGTGCCTGGAGTGTACGCGGGAACATGATAACTGAAGCTTTCTTT. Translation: CAWSVRGNMITEAFF.

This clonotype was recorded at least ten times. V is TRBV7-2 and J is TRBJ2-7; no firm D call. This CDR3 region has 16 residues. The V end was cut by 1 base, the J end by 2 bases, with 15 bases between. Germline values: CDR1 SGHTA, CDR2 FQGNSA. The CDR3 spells CASSLEFGPKAYEQYF. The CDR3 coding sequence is TGTGCCAGCAGCTTAGAGTTCGGACCGAAGGCCTACGAGCAGTACTTC.